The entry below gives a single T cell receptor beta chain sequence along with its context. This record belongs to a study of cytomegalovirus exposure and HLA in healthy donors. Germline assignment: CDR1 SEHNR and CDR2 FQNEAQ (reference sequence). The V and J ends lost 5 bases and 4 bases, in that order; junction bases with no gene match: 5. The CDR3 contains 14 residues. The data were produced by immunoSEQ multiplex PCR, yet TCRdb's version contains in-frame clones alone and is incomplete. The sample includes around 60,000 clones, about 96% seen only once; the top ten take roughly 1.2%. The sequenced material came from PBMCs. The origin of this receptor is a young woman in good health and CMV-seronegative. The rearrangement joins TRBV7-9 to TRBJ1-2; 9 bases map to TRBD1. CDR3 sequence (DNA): TGTGCCAGCAGCCACAGGGGGCTTGTCTATGGCTACACCTTC. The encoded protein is CASSHRGLVYGYTF.